What follows is one T cell receptor (beta chain) and its context. Measured with immunoSEQ multiplex PCR; TCRdb has only the in-frame clones, and not every one. The sample shows roughly 120,000 clones, approximately 90% of them seen only once. These data originate in a study of PD-L1 blockade in urothelial cancer. Sample time point: peripheral blood 6 weeks after treatment start. The V segment lost 3 bases and the J segment 8 bases; nucleotides outside the gene matches: 6. CDR3 length: 14 residues. CDR1 SGHAT and CDR2 FQNNGV come from the germline V gene. The gene calls are TRBV11-2 and TRBJ2-1; 8 positions agree with TRBD1. The specimen was PBMCs, collected around atezolizumab (anti-PD-L1) treatment. The source of this sequence is a man aged 60-69 years with urothelial cancer. The CDR3 nucleotides are TGTGCCAGCAGCTTCGGACAGGGTTGGGATGAGCAGTTCTTC. Amino acid sequence: CASSFGQGWDEQFF.